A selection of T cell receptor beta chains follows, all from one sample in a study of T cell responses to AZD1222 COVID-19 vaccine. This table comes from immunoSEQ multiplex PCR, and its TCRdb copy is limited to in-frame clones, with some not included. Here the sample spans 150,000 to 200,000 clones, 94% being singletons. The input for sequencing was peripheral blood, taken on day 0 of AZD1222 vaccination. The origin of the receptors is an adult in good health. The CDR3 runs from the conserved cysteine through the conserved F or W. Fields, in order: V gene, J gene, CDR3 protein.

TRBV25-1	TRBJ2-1	CASGERRYNEQFF
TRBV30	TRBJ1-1	CAWSVKGDTEAFF
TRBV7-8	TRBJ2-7	CASSSLTSGRAIWYF
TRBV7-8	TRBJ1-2	CASSPTDRAGTYGYTF
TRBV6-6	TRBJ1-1	CASSLNRLMNTEAFF
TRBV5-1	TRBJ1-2	CASSFGSFGGYTF
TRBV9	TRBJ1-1	CASSATVPGQFRNTEAFF
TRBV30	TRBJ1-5	CAGRSGNQPQHF
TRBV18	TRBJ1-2	CASSPPGDGYTF
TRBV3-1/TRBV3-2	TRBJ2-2	CASSRNQIIAGTGELFF
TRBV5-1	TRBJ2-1	CASSYSALAGEWSEQFF
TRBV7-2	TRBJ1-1	CASSIPGTEAFF
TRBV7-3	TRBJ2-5	CASSLTGVQETQYF
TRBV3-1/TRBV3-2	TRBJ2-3	CASSPNSPRAGGLMTQYF
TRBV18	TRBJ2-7	CASSPRVGTSGRYEQYF
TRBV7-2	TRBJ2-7	CASSLGGGYEQYF
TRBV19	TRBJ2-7	CASSIDHGRGPNEQYF
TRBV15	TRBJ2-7	CATSRDGVGGDEQYF
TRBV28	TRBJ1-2	CASSSRLGFNGYTF
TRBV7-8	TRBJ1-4	CASSLKGQGHEKLFF
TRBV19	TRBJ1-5	CASTLGQNQPQHF
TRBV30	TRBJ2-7	CAWSDLQDYEQYF
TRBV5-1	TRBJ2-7	CASSLGQGSYEQYF
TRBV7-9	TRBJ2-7	CASSSPIGPSYEQYF
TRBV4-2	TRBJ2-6	CASSQEGLAATGANVLTF
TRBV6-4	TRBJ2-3	CASSEAGGGTDTQYF
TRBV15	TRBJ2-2	CATSRDRGISGELFF
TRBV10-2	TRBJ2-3	CASSEVDFMNTQYF